This T cell receptor beta chain was retrieved from a study of shared clonotypes between healthy human individuals. Study-level background: CD4 naive cells filled three plates per donor, CD4 memory three, CD8 naive two and CD8 memory one.

CDR1 is SQVTM and CDR2 is ANQGSEA in the germline V gene. Between the trimmed V and J ends, which lost 4 bases and 3 bases, there was a span of 9 bases. The CDR3 is 13 amino acids. The data were produced by immunoSEQ multiplex PCR, yet TCRdb's version contains in-frame clones alone and is incomplete. The sample lists 300,000 to 350,000 clones; around four fifths were seen once. HIV-negative, healthy adults without recent acute infections or vaccinations were the donors. Donors, without exception, were Caucasian adults residing in Nashville, Tennessee. Negatively enriched CD4+ T cells were divided by CD45RA into naive and memory.

This receptor was taken from a man aged 25-45 years in good health. The specimen was memory CD4+ T cells sorted from blood. Specified subset: CD45RA-negative fraction. V usage is TRBV29-1 and J usage is TRBJ1-4; D not resolved. This CDR3 reads CSVGQLPNEKLFF. CDR3 in DNA: TGCAGCGTTGGACAATTGCCTAATGAAAAACTGTTTTTT.